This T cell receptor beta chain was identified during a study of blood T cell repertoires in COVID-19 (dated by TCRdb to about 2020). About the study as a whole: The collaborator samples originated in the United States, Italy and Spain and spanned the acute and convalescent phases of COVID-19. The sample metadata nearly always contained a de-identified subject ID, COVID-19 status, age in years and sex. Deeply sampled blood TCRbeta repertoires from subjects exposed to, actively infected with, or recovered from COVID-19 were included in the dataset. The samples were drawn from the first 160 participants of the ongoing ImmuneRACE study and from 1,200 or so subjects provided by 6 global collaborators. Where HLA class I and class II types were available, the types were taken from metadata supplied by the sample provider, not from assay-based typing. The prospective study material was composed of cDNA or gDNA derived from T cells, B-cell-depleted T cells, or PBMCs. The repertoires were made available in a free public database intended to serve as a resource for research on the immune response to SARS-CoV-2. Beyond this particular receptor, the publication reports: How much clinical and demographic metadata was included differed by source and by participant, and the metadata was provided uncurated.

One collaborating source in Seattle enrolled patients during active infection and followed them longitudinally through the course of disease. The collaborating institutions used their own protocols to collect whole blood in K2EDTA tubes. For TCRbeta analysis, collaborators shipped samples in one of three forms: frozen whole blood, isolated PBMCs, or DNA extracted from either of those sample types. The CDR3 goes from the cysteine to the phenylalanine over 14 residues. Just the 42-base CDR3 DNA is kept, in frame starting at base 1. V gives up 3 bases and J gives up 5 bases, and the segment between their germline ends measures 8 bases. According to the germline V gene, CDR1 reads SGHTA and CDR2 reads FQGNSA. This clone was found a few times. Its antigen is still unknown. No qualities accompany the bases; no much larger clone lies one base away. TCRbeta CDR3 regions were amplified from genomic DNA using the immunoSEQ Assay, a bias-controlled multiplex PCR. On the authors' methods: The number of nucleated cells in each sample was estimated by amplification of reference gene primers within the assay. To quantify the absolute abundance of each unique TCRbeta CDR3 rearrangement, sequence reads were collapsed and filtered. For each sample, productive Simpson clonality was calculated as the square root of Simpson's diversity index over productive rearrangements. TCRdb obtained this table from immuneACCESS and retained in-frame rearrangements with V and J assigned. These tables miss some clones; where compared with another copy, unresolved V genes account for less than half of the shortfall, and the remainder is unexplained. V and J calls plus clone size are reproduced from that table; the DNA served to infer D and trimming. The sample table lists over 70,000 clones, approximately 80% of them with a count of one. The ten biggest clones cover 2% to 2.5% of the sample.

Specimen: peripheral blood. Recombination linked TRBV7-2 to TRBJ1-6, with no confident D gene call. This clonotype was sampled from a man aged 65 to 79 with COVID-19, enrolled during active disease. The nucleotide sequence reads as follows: TGTGCCAGCAGCTTGGGCAGAGATAATTCACCCCTCCACTTT. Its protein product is CASSLGRDNSPLHF. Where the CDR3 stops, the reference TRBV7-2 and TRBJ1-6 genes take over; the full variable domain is GAGVSQSPSNKVTEKGKDVELRCDPISGHTALYWYRQSLGQGLEFLIYFQGNSAPDKSGLPSDRFSAERTGGSVSTLTIQRTQQEDSAVYLCASSLGRDNSPLHFGNGTRLTVT.